This TCR beta chain is drawn from a study of radiotherapy plus CTLA-4 blockade in lung cancer listed by TCRdb under 2018. As for the study more broadly: Among the enrolled patients, approximately 18% had an objective response, and approximately 33% reached disease control.

General findings and caveats noted by the study authors: After treatment with radiotherapy and ipilimumab, TCR clones that originated in tumors expanded in peripheral blood. Increased serum interferon-beta after radiation, together with early dynamic changes in blood T cell clones, were reported to be the strongest predictors of response.

In the germline V gene, CDR1 corresponds to SGHTA and CDR2 to FQGNSA. The CDR3 measures 15 amino acids from cysteine to phenylalanine. Left in the record is the CDR3 DNA by itself, 45 bases read in frame from the first base. Clipping removes 5 bases from V and 2 bases from J, with 6 as the unmatched junction base count. Library generation was performed with the immunoSEQ multiplex PCR assay. The clones in this table, taken by TCRdb from immuneACCESS, are in-frame only. Not every clone is retained; where verified, under half of the shortfall comes from an unresolved V gene, and the cause of the rest is unknown. In this sample the table shows tens of thousands of clones, around 75% of which occur a single time. The leading ten clones occupy 8.5% of the sample. Focal radiation therapy combined with CTLA-4 blockade (ipilimumab) was tested in patients with chemo-refractory metastatic non-small-cell lung cancer.

Regarding this clone: Its antigen remains undetermined. There are no base qualities to consult, and no much larger clone falls within one base.

This chain joins TRBV7-2 to TRBJ2-5; 9 bases in between match TRBD1. Sequencing used peripheral blood, obtained from a patient treated with radiotherapy plus ipilimumab. The clonotype comes from a human donor with non-small cell lung cancer who had a complete response to radiotherapy plus ipilimumab. Read as DNA, the sequence is TGTGCCAGCAGCCCGGACAGGGGACGGCAAGAGACCCAGTACTTC. This encodes CASSPDRGRQETQYF.